Here is one TCR beta chain with its context. Its antigen is undetermined. This CDR3 has 14 amino acids. CDR1 is SGHRS and CDR2 is YFSETQ in the germline V gene. The authors ran a second PCR of about 6 to 11 cycles using a sample-barcoded 5' primer and a J-beta primer mix. TCRdb independently ran MiXCR on the 5' RACE reads; one entry per CDR3 protein. The sample gives roughly 1,300,000 distinct CDR3 sequences, roughly 60% of which show up once; 6.5% to 8% is in the top ten. The data are from a study of blood T cells in healthy people across ages. Study-wide results and limits: Any conclusive comparison of naive versus antigen-experienced cells was prevented by using unsorted PBMCs.

Material: blood. The J gene is TRBJ2-5, the V gene TRBV5-1; TRBD1 is a possible D gene (6 bases). The J call may be incorrect, as the DNA end agrees better with TRBJ2-7. The TCR sequence derives from a man between 18 and 35 years old in good health. CDR3 residues: CASSLQGFLYEQYF. The CDR3 bases are TGCGCCAGCAGCTTACAGGGCTTTCTCTACGAGCAGTACTTC.